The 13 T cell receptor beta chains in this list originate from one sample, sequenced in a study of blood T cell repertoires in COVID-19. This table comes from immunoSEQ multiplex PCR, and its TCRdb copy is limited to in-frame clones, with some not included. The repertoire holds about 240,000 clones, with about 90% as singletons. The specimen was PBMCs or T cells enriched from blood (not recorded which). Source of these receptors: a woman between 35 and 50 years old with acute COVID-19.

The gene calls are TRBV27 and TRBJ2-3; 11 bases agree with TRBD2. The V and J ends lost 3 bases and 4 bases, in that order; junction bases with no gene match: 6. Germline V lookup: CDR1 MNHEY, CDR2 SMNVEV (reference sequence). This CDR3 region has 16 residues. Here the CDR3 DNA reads TGTGCCAGCAGTTTCCTACTAGCGGGAGTTCCAGATACGCAGTATTTT. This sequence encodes CASSFLLAGVPDTQYF.

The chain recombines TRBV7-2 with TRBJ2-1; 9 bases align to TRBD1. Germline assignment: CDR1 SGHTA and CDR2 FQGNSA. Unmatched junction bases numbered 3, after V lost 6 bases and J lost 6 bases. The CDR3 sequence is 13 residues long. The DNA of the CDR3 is TGTGCCAGCAGGACGACAGGGGGCAATGAGCAGTTCTTC. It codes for CASRTTGGNEQFF. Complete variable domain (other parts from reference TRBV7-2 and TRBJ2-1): GAGVSQSPSNKVTEKGKDVELRCDPISGHTALYWYRQSLGQGLEFLIYFQGNSAPDKSGLPSDRFSAERTGGSVSTLTIQRTQQEDSAVYLCASRTTGGNEQFFGPGTRLTVL.

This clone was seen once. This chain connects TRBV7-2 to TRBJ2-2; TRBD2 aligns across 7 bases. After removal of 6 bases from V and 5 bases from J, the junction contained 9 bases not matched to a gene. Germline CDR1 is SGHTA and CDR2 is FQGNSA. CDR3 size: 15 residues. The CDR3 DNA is TGTGCCAGCAGTCGACCTAGCGGAGCGACCGGGGAGCTGTTTTTT. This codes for CASSRPSGATGELFF.

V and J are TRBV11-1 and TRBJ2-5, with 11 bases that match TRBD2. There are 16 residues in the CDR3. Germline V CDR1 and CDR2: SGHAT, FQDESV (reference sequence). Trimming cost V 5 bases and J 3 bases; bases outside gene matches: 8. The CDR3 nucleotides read TGTGCCAGCAGCCCAGTGGGACTAGCGGAAAAAGAGACCCAGTACTTC. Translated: CASSPVGLAEKETQYF.

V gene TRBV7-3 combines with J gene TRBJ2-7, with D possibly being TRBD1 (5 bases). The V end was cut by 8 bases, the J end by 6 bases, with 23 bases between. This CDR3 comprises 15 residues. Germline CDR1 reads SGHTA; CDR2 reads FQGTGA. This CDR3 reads CASGPQDTRYREQYF. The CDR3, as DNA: TGTGCCAGCGGCCCCCAGGACACAAGGTACCGCGAGCAGTACTTC.

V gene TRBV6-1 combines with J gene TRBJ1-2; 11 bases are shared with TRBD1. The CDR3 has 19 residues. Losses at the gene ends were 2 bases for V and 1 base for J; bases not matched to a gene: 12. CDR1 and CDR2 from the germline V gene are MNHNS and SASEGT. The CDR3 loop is CASSEYPRDRGYFNYGYTF. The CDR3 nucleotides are TGTGCCAGCAGTGAATACCCCCGGGACAGGGGGTATTTTAACTATGGCTACACCTTC.

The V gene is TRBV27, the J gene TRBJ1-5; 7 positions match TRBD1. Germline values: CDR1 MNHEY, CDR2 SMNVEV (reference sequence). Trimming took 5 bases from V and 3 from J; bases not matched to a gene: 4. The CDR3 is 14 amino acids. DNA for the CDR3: TGTGCCAGCAGTCTCAGGGGGATCAATCAGCCCCAGCATTTT. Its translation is CASSLRGINQPQHF.

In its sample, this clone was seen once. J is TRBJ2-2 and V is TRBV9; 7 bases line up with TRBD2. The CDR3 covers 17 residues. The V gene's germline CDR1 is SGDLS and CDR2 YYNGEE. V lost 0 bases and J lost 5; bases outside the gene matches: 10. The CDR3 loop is CASSVAVAGVETGELFF. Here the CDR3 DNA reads TGTGCCAGCAGCGTAGCCGTGGCGGGAGTGGAAACCGGGGAGCTGTTTTTT.

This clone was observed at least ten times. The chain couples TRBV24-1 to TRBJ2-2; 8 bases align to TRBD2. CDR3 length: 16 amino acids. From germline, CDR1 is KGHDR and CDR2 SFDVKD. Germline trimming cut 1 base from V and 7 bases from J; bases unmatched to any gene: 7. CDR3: CATSDFSGSLHGELFF. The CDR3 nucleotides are TGTGCCACCAGTGATTTCAGCGGGAGTCTTCACGGGGAGCTGTTTTTT.

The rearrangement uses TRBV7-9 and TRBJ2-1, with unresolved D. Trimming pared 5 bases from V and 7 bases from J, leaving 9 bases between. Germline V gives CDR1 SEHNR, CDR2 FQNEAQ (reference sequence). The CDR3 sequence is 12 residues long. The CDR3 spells CASSRNGNEQFF. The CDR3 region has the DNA TGTGCCAGCAGCCGAAACGGGAATGAGCAGTTCTTC.

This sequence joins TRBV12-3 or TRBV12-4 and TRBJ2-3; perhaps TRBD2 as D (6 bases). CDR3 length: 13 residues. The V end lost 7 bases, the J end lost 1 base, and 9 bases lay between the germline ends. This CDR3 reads CASKGTGTDTQYF. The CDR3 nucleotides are TGTGCCAGCAAGGGGACTGGCACAGATACGCAGTATTTT.

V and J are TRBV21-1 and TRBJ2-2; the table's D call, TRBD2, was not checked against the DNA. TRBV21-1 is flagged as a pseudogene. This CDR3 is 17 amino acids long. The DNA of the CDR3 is TGTGCCAGCAGCAAATTGACTAGCGGGAATGTCCTTGGGGAGCTGTTTTTT. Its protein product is CASSKLTSGNVLGELFF.

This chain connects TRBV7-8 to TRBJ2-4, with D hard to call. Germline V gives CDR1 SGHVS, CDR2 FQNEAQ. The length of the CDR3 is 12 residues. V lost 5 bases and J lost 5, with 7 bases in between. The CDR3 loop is CASSTLQNIQYF. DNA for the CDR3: TGTGCCAGCAGCACTCTTCAAAACATTCAGTACTTC.